Shown below are 29 T cell receptor beta chains from a single sample sequenced in a study of technical replicates of blood from a few donors. Repertoires were generated with immunoSEQ multiplex PCR, while TCRdb's copy carries only in-frame clones and drops some. This sample has 55,000 to 80,000 clones, with 80% to 95% found just once. The sequencing input was T cells isolated from PBMCs. Every receptor here comes from a human donor in good health.

The chain combines TRBV6-6 with TRBJ2-7, with 8 bases that match TRBD1. There are 15 residues in the CDR3. CDR1 and CDR2 from the germline V gene are MNHNY and SVGAGI (reference sequence). V was pared by 2 bases and J by 4 bases, with 7 bases of the junction left unmatched. The CDR3 bases are TGTGCCAGCAGTTACGATGGGACAGGAGCATACGAGCAGTACTTC. It translates to CASSYDGTGAYEQYF.

V is TRBV5-1 and J is TRBJ2-7; TRBD1 aligns across 8 bases. There are 14 residues in the CDR3. The J segment lost 3 bases and the V segment lost 4 bases, leaving 6 bases of the junction unmatched. The V gene's germline CDR1 is SGHRS and CDR2 YFSETQ. Here the CDR3 DNA reads TGCGCCAGCAGCCTGGACAGGGTCAACTACGAGCAGTACTTC. As protein: CASSLDRVNYEQYF.

The chain links TRBV5-4 to TRBJ2-6, with 9 bases matching TRBD1. This CDR3 has 15 residues. Germline V gene sequence: CDR1 SGHNT, CDR2 YYREEE (reference sequence). With 4 bases clipped from V and 7 bases from J, the junction kept 6 bases outside the gene matches. The CDR3 DNA reads as TGTGCCAGCAGCCCGGGACAGGGTTCCGCCAACGTCCTGACTTTC. As protein: CASSPGQGSANVLTF.

The chain carries TRBV7-2 and TRBJ1-2, with D maybe TRBD1 (5 bases). The V gene's germline CDR1 is SGHTA and CDR2 FQGNSA. The CDR3 runs 13 residues. The V gene lost 4 bases and the J gene lost 8 bases, with 14 bases spanning the gap. CDR3 nucleotides: TGTGCCAGCAGCTCTTCGGGGGAGGGCGGCTACACCTTC. Protein product: CASSSSGEGGYTF.

V and J are TRBV11-2 and TRBJ2-7, with D possibly being TRBD2 (6 bases). Germline CDR1 reads SGHAT; CDR2 reads FQNNGV. Trimming pared 1 base from V and 6 bases from J, leaving 13 bases between. CDR3 length: 14 amino acids. This CDR3 reads CASSLGLLAFEQYF. The DNA for the CDR3 is TGTGCCAGCAGCTTAGGACTTCTAGCGTTCGAGCAGTACTTC.

This clone was recorded only once. The chain couples TRBV11-2 to TRBJ2-3; 9 positions match TRBD2. This CDR3 comprises 17 residues. The germline V gene encodes CDR1 SGHAT and CDR2 FQNNGV. V shed 4 bases, J shed 2 bases, and the junction held 10 bases outside the gene matches. CDR3 nucleotides: TGTGCCAGCAGCTCACGATGGACTAGCGATAACACAGATACGCAGTATTTT. Protein sequence: CASSSRWTSDNTDTQYF.

The rearrangement links TRBV19 to TRBJ2-5; possibly TRBD2 for D (6 bases). CDR3 length: 15 residues. From germline, CDR1 is LNHDA and CDR2 SQIVND (reference sequence). V lost 0 bases to trimming and J lost 1 base, with 9 bases between them. The CDR3 DNA reads TGTGCCAGTAGTATAGATGGCGGGACCCAAGAGACCCAGTACTTC. Translated, it gives CASSIDGGTQETQYF.

This chain uses TRBV2 with TRBJ2-5; TRBD2 matches at 8 bases. Germline V lookup: CDR1 SNHLY, CDR2 FYNNEI. The CDR3 is 13 amino acids. J lost 0 bases, V lost 7 bases, and 1 base had no gene match. The chain's CDR3 is CASTSGYQETQYF. The CDR3 DNA is TGTGCCAGCACTAGCGGGTACCAAGAGACCCAGTACTTC.

This rearrangement joins TRBV27 to TRBJ2-5; D is unresolved. Trimming removed 6 bases at V and 2 bases at J, with 4 bases between. The CDR3 sequence is 11 residues long. Per germline, CDR1 MNHEY and CDR2 SMNVEV (reference sequence). Written as DNA, the CDR3 is TGTGCCAGCAGCCCTCAAGAGACCCAGTACTTC. This translates into CASSPQETQYF.

V gene TRBV9 combines with J gene TRBJ1-2, with D hard to call. CDR3 length: 12 amino acids. Trimming took 2 bases from V and 3 from J, leaving 5 bases between them. Germline CDR1 is SGDLS and CDR2 is YYNGEE. As DNA, the CDR3 is TGTGCCAGCAGCGTCGCGGACTATGGCTACACCTTC. Residues: CASSVADYGYTF.

The chain combines TRBV6-5 with TRBJ1-5, with TRBD1 identical over 7 bases. This CDR3 region has 15 residues. Germline CDR1 and CDR2: MNHEY and SVGAGI. V lost 7 bases to trimming and J lost 1 base; unmatched junction nucleotides: 7. As DNA, the CDR3 is TGTGCCAGCAAATCGGACAGGAAGAGCAATCAGCCCCAGCATTTT. Protein sequence: CASKSDRKSNQPQHF.

The J gene is TRBJ1-4, the V gene TRBV4-1; 8 bases line up with TRBD1. Trimming removed 4 bases from V and 0 bases from J; junction bases left unmatched: 10. Germline CDR1 MGHRA, CDR2 YSYEKL. CDR3 length equals 18 residues. CDR3 DNA sequence: TGCGCCAGCAGCCCTAAGACAGGGGTGATGGCAACTAATGAAAAACTGTTTTTT. It is translated as CASSPKTGVMATNEKLFF.

This rearrangement joins TRBV5-6 to TRBJ1-3, with D possibly TRBD1 on 5 matching bases. Germline loops: CDR1 SGHDT, CDR2 YYEEEE. The V end was cut by 2 bases, the J end by 5 bases, with 14 bases between. The CDR3 covers 15 residues. DNA of the CDR3: TGTGCCAGCAGCTTCAATCCGGGGGTTAGAAACACCATATATTTT. Encoded protein: CASSFNPGVRNTIYF.

The chain uses TRBV14 and TRBJ2-7; unclear D gene. Trimming left V 2 bases short and J 4 bases short, with 9 bases between. Germline V gives CDR1 SGHDN, CDR2 FVKESK. This CDR3 region has 13 residues. In nucleotides, the CDR3 is TGTGCCAGCAGCCAATTTACCAGTTACGAGCAGTACTTC. Protein: CASSQFTSYEQYF.

This chain links TRBV30 with TRBJ2-7; 9 bases align to TRBD2. The V gene end was trimmed by 2 bases and the J gene end by 0 bases; junction bases not matched to a gene: 11. Germline V gene sequence: CDR1 GTSNPN, CDR2 SVGIG (reference sequence). The CDR3 totals 17 residues. CDR3 sequence (DNA): TGTGCCTGGAGTCGAGCGGGAGGATCTAGTTTCTCCTACGAGCAGTACTTC. Translating it yields CAWSRAGGSSFSYEQYF.

The chain has TRBV18 and TRBJ1-5; D is uncertain. V dropped 4 bases and J dropped 2 bases, with 18 bases sitting between them. Germline CDR1 KGHSH, CDR2 LQKENI. CDR3 length equals 17 residues. The CDR3 is CASSLNLAYGGNQPQHF. DNA for the CDR3: TGTGCCAGCTCACTAAACCTAGCGTACGGTGGCAATCAGCCCCAGCATTTT.

The chain uses TRBV11-3 and TRBJ2-3; D is possibly TRBD1 (6 bases). V was pared by 5 bases and J by 0 bases, with 9 bases between. CDR1 and CDR2 from the germline V gene are SGHNT and YENEEA. This CDR3 has 14 residues. The CDR3 loop is CASSRGYSTDTQYF. CDR3 sequence (DNA): TGTGCCAGCAGCAGGGGGTATAGCACAGATACGCAGTATTTT.

The chain couples TRBV30 to TRBJ1-1; a weak D match, TRBD1 (6 bases). V lost 3 bases and J 11 bases, leaving 22 bases between the germline ends. This CDR3 is 14 amino acids long. Germline V gene data show CDR1 as GTSNPN and CDR2 as SVGIG (reference sequence). The CDR3 reads CAWRRSGDYGLAFF. Here the CDR3 DNA reads TGTGCCTGGAGAAGGTCAGGGGATTACGGTTTGGCTTTCTTT.

The chain links TRBV5-6 to TRBJ1-5; unclear D gene. The CDR3 contains 14 residues. From germline, CDR1 is SGHDT and CDR2 YYEEEE. V lost 4 bases and J lost 2, with 10 bases in between. The CDR3 loop reads CASSGRQGNQPQHF. CDR3 sequence (DNA): TGTGCCAGCAGCGGTCGCCAGGGCAATCAGCCCCAGCATTTT.

The rearrangement links TRBV5-1 to TRBJ2-1; tentatively, D is TRBD2 (5 bases). The CDR3 runs 16 residues. Trimming took 4 bases from V and 6 from J, leaving 20 bases between them. The germline V gene encodes CDR1 SGHRS and CDR2 YFSETQ. Written as DNA, the CDR3 is TGCGCCAGCAGCCCCCCGAGGGTAGGGCTCCCCAATGAGCAGTTCTTC. Translation gives CASSPPRVGLPNEQFF.

V is TRBV30 and J is TRBJ2-1; tentative D call: TRBD2 (6 bases). The CDR3 loop spans 11 amino acids. CDR1 is GTSNPN, CDR2 SVGIG, per germline (reference sequence). The CDR3 spells CAYGLLNEQFF. Here the CDR3 DNA reads TGTGCTTACGGACTACTCAATGAGCAGTTCTTC.

In this sample, this clone turned up once. The chain links TRBV29-1 to TRBJ1-2; the D is unclear. Germline values: CDR1 SQVTM, CDR2 ANQGSEA. The V end lost 3 bases, the J end lost 4 bases, and 6 bases lay between the germline ends. This CDR3 has 11 amino acids. CDR3 amino acids: CSVDQFYGYTF. CDR3 bases: TGCAGCGTTGACCAGTTCTATGGCTACACCTTC.

The rearrangement uses TRBV29-1 and TRBJ2-7; maybe TRBD1 (5 bases). Germline assignment: CDR1 SQVTM and CDR2 ANQGSEA. CDR3 length equals 12 residues. The V end was cut by 6 bases, the J end by 4 bases, with 13 bases between. CDR3 DNA: TGCAGCGTCGGACACCCGTCTTACGAGCAGTACTTC. Encoded protein: CSVGHPSYEQYF.

V gene TRBV6-5 combines with J gene TRBJ2-7; unclear D gene. In germline, CDR1 is MNHEY, CDR2 SVGAGI. The CDR3 has 12 residues. Trimming took off 6 bases at V and 2 bases at J, with 8 bases between the two ends. The CDR3 DNA is TGTGCCAGCAGCCCCAATCCCTACGAGCAGTACTTC. As protein: CASSPNPYEQYF.

J is TRBJ2-5 and V is TRBV7-3; maybe TRBD2 (5 bases). The CDR3 sequence is 15 residues long. Germline CDR1 reads SGHTA; CDR2 reads FQGTGA. V was trimmed by 5 bases and J by 5 bases, leaving 18 bases between them. CDR3 nucleotide sequence: TGTGCCAGCAGCCGTAACCGGGGTAATAGGGAGACCCAGTACTTC. Encoded protein: CASSRNRGNRETQYF.

This chain uses TRBV30 with TRBJ2-1, with a tentative D call TRBD1 (6 bases). V was trimmed by 4 bases and J by 6 bases, leaving 7 bases between them. This CDR3 is built from 11 residues. Germline V gives CDR1 GTSNPN, CDR2 SVGIG (reference sequence). CDR3 protein: CAWKTGNEQFF. The CDR3 DNA is TGTGCCTGGAAGACAGGCAATGAGCAGTTCTTC.

This chain joins TRBV2 and TRBJ1-1, with D possibly TRBD1 on 6 matching bases. In germline, CDR1 is SNHLY, CDR2 FYNNEI. Trimming took off 5 bases at V and 4 bases at J, with 11 bases between the two ends. The CDR3 runs 13 residues. CDR3 protein: CASSKPGVTEAFF. CDR3 sequence (DNA): TGTGCCAGCAGTAAACCAGGGGTCACTGAAGCTTTCTTT. The full variable domain, its missing parts supplied by reference TRBV2 and TRBJ1-1, is EPEVTQTPSHQVTQMGQEVILRCVPISNHLYFYWYRQILGQKVEFLVSFYNNEISEKSEIFDDQFSVERPDGSNFTLKIRSTKLEDSAMYFCASSKPGVTEAFFGQGTRLTVV.

This chain connects TRBV2 to TRBJ2-3, with no clear D. Germline V CDR1 and CDR2: SNHLY, FYNNEI. This CDR3 spans 15 amino acids. Trimming removed 6 bases from V and 1 base from J, with 14 bases in between. The CDR3 sequence is CASSKGAAGTDTQYF. The CDR3 nucleotides read TGTGCCAGCAGCAAAGGCGCTGCGGGCACAGATACGCAGTATTTT.

Only a few counts were recorded for this clone. The chain has TRBV30 and TRBJ2-4, with 8 bases that match TRBD2. There are 18 residues in the CDR3. The V gene's germline CDR1 is GTSNPN and CDR2 SVGIG (reference sequence). J lost 3 bases, V lost 3 bases, and 16 bases had no gene match. The CDR3 region has the DNA TGTGCCTGGAGCCCTATTAAATTGCGGGAGGTAGACAAAAACATTCAGTACTTC. It specifies CAWSPIKLREVDKNIQYF.